These 12 T cell receptor beta chains originate from one sample sequenced in a study of T cells in Graves' hyperthyroidism and ophthalmopathy (dated by TCRdb to between 2018 and 2021). The library was produced with multiplex PCR. The instrument given in TCRdb is Illumina HiSeq 2000. Amplification of TCR beta CDR3 regions was carried out from RNA transcripts. A first-round RT-PCR of the TCR CDR3 used the HTBI primer set with the Qiagen OneStep RT-PCR kit. Using fastp trimming at Q25 and MiXCR clonotype assembly, TCRdb reanalyzed the public sequencing data and kept in-frame beta chains. Entries are consolidated by CDR3 protein sequence, retaining the most common genes and DNA. Recorded for this sample are approximately 32,000 distinct CDR3 sequences; 49% of them occurred a single time. 6.2% of the sample is in the top ten clones. The sample comprised blood. The receptors shown here come from a woman between 45 and 60 years old with Graves' hyperthyroidism that later progressed to Graves' ophthalmopathy.

This clonotype was counted at least ten times. V and J are TRBV11-2 and TRBJ1-2; TRBD1 matches 9 bases. This CDR3 is built from 15 residues. Germline V gives CDR1 SGHAT, CDR2 FQNNGV. V lost 5 bases and J lost 2; bases outside the gene matches: 6. CDR3 amino acids: CASSQGTGPNYGYTF. CDR3 DNA: TGTGCCAGCAGCCAAGGGACAGGGCCCAACTATGGCTACACCTTC. Together with reference TRBV11-2 and TRBJ1-2, the CDR3 gives the full variable domain: EAGVAQSPRYKIIEKRQSVAFWCNPISGHATLYWYQQILGQGPKLLIQFQNNGVVDDSQLPKDRFSAERLKGVDSTLKIQPAKLEDSAVYLCASSQGTGPNYGYTFGSGTRLTVV.

The rearrangement uses TRBV7-2 and TRBJ2-5; 11 positions match TRBD2. With V trimmed by 8 bases and J by 5 bases, 10 bases remained unmatched. Germline V lookup: CDR1 SGHTA, CDR2 FQGNSA. The CDR3 spans 15 residues. The CDR3 loop is CASGMGLAVWETQYF. The CDR3 DNA sequence: TGTGCCAGCGGCATGGGACTAGCGGTGTGGGAGACCCAGTACTTC.

The sample holds many counts of this clonotype. The genes are TRBV20-1 and TRBJ2-5; either TRBD1 or TRBD2 may fit D (5 bases each). Trimming took 5 bases from V and 2 from J, leaving 21 bases between them. The CDR3 runs to 16 residues. CDR1 is DFQATT and CDR2 is SNEGSKA in the germline V gene (reference sequence). The CDR3 loop reads CSADPRKGEGQETQYF. The CDR3 nucleotides are TGCAGTGCTGATCCCAGAAAGGGCGAGGGGCAAGAGACCCAGTACTTC.

A few counts support this clonotype. V gene TRBV30 combines with J gene TRBJ2-3, with 12 bases fitting TRBD2. This CDR3 contains 16 residues. Germline CDR1 and CDR2: GTSNPN and SVGIG (reference sequence). V shed 0 bases, J shed 3 bases, and the junction held 4 bases outside the gene matches. CDR3 region: CAWSVSGLAGTDTQYF. DNA for the CDR3: TGTGCCTGGAGTGTATCAGGACTAGCGGGGACAGATACGCAGTATTTT. The entire variable domain, with the rest obtained from reference TRBV30 and TRBJ2-3, is as follows: SQTIHQWPATLVQPVGSPLSLECTVEGTSNPNLYWYRQAAGRGLQLLFYSVGIGQISSEVPQNLSASRPQDRQFILSSKKLLLSDSGFYLCAWSVSGLAGTDTQYFGPGTRLTVL.

Only one count was recorded for this clonotype. The chain recombines TRBV7-2 with TRBJ2-6; D remains ambiguous. Per the germline V gene, CDR1 is SGHTA and CDR2 is FQGNSA. This CDR3 is built from 8 residues. V dropped 5 bases and J dropped 18 bases, with 5 bases sitting between them. CDR3 region: CASSRRTF. The CDR3 coding sequence is TGTGCCAGCAGCCGCCGGACTTTC.

In its sample, this clonotype was seen many times. Here the CDR3 reads CASSQVGTGGNTIYF. The CDR3 region has the DNA TGTGCCAGCAGCCAAGTGGGGACAGGCGGAAACACCATATATTTT. The rearrangement uses TRBV3-1 and TRBJ1-3; 8 bases match TRBD1. Germline-derived CDR1 and CDR2 are LGHDT and YNNKEL (reference sequence). The CDR3 is made up of 15 amino acids. V shed 1 base and J 4 bases; nucleotides not matched to a gene: 3.

This clonotype was observed many times. The chain recombines TRBV20-1 with TRBJ2-2; TRBD2 might be the D (6 bases). V was pared by 1 base and J by 7 bases, with 10 bases between. From germline, CDR1 is DFQATT and CDR2 SNEGSKA (reference sequence). This CDR3 has 13 residues. CDR3 sequence: CSARAGGVGELFF. In nucleotides, the CDR3 is TGCAGTGCTAGAGCTGGAGGGGTCGGGGAGCTGTTTTTT.

Remarks on this clonotype: Germline is not matched at one junction end, which may reflect a read error. The chain joins TRBV5-6 to TRBJ2-6; D possibly uses TRBD1 or TRBD2 (5 bases each). Germline CDR1 and CDR2: SGHDT and YYEEEE. The CDR3 is 15 amino acids. CDR3 residues: CASSLLDSGANILTF. The CDR3 DNA sequence: TGTGCCAGCAGCTTATTGGACTCTGGGGCCAACATCCTGACGTTC.

The chain couples TRBV14 to TRBJ1-2; weak D call: TRBD1 (5 bases). The CDR3 consists of 14 residues. The V and J ends lost 1 base and 6 bases respectively, with 12 bases between them. The V gene's germline CDR1 is SGHDN and CDR2 FVKESK. The CDR3 sequence is CASSQGQGIDGYTF. As DNA, the CDR3 is TGTGCCAGCAGCCAAGGTCAGGGTATTGATGGCTACACCTTC.

The V call is TRBV19, the J call TRBJ1-5, with D possibly matching TRBD1 (5 bases). Deletions cut 2 bases from V and 0 bases from J, with 14 bases between. The V gene's germline CDR1 is LNHDA and CDR2 SQIVND (reference sequence). This CDR3 region has 17 residues. In DNA form, the CDR3 reads TGTGCCAGTAGTATATTTGGGGGTTACGGTAGCAATCAGCCCCAGCATTTT. Translating gives CASSIFGGYGSNQPQHF.

The table lists this clonotype with many counts. The chain's CDR3 is CASSRTVNTEAFF. As DNA, the CDR3 is TGTGCCAGCAGCCGGACGGTTAACACTGAAGCTTTCTTT. The chain is built from TRBV6-1 and TRBJ1-1; D unresolved. CDR1 is MNHNS, CDR2 SASEGT, per germline. The CDR3 is 13 amino acids. Trimming removed 6 bases from V and 2 bases from J, with 10 bases in between.

The V gene is TRBV7-9, the J gene TRBJ1-4; weak D call: TRBD1 (5 bases). This CDR3 comprises 18 residues. The V and J ends lost 0 bases and 3 bases respectively, with 17 bases between them. Germline V lookup: CDR1 SEHNR, CDR2 FQNEAQ (reference sequence). CDR3 loop: CASSLARASGGANEKLFF. For the CDR3, the DNA is TGTGCCAGCAGCTTAGCGCGGGCTAGCGGGGGAGCTAATGAAAAACTGTTTTTT. Drawing the rest from reference TRBV7-9 and TRBJ1-4, the complete variable domain is DTGVSQNPRHKITKRGQNVTFRCDPISEHNRLYWYRQTLGQGPEFLTYFQNEAQLEKSRLLSDRFSAERPKGSFSTLEIQRTEQGDSAMYLCASSLARASGGANEKLFFGSGTQLSVL.